This T cell receptor (beta chain) was recorded in a study of CD8 T cells in Susac syndrome. Study-level information: Intravenous immunoglobulin alone or corticosteroids were being given to patients with Susac syndrome at blood draw, unless they were therapy-naive.

Study-wide results and caveats: Within total CD8+ repertoires, 15 to 20 Susac-specific public clones were found, and within CD8+ TEMRA repertoires, about 5.

When the RNA was reverse transcribed, random hexamers were used with an input of roughly 0.45 to 1 ug. Coverage of TCR beta CDR3 amplification by immunoSEQ multiplex PCR extended to 54 Vbeta and 13 Jbeta. TCRdb redid the calling of the immunoSEQ multiplex PCR reads with MiXCR, one entry per CDR3 protein. The sample holds more than 95,000 distinct CDR3 sequences, just under 95% seen once. This CDR3 contains 15 residues. Germline V CDR1 and CDR2: MGHRA, YSYEKL. The V gene lost 1 base and the J gene lost 5 bases, with 14 bases spanning the gap. With respect to this clonotype: Its target is unknown.

The TEMRA cells underwent FACS enrichment, while the CD8+ and CD4+ T cells underwent negative isolation. Source material: CD8+ T cells from PBMCs. The chain is built from TRBV4-1 and TRBJ2-5; the D gene is possibly TRBD2 (5 bases). The TCR sequence derives from a human donor with Susac syndrome. The DNA for the CDR3 is TGCGCCAGCAGCCAAGTAGCGAGTGTCCAGGAGACCCAGTACTTC. It codes for CASSQVASVQETQYF.